This TCR beta chain is from a study of blood T cell repertoires in COVID-19. Study in general: Spain, Italy and the United States supplied samples that represented acute and convalescent COVID-19. From T cells, B-cell-depleted T cells, or PBMCs came the material, which was cDNA or gDNA.

V was shortened by 4 bases and J by 5 bases, with 12 bases between the two germline ends. The CDR3 covers 14 residues. Germline V gives CDR1 KGHSH, CDR2 LQKENI. The authors' processing: Reference gene primer amplification gave estimated nucleated cell counts. Clones were sequenced by immunoSEQ multiplex PCR, and TCRdb holds only the in-frame ones, with some missing. V and J calls and clone size follow that table, whereas D and trimming were derived from the DNA. The sample shows about 170,000 clones, around nine tenths of them seen only once. Sequenced: peripheral blood. This TCR was sampled from a man in his sixties or seventies with acute or convalescent COVID-19. The chain joins TRBV18 to TRBJ1-5; no clear D gene. In DNA, the CDR3 is TGTGCCAGCTCACTTTCGCGAACGGATCAGCCCCAGCATTTT. This translates into CASSLSRTDQPQHF.